This T cell receptor beta chain was recorded in a study of shared clonotypes between healthy human individuals. Study results and limitations: Enrolling few donors narrowed the genetic and exposure-history diversity that was represented. Some naive CD4 clonotypes, roughly 5%, turned up in common across several donors.

CDR1 SGHTA and CDR2 FQGNSA come from the germline V gene. V lost 5 bases, J lost 6 bases, and 18 bases lay in between. This CDR3 has 15 residues. Sequencing used immunoSEQ multiplex PCR; TCRdb keeps in-frame clones, though not all of them. The sample carries 2 million to 2.5 million clones, around 90% recorded once. From CD4+ cells came CD45RA+ naive and CD45RA-negative memory subsets. On this clone: No antigen is known for it.

This TCR was sampled from a man aged 18 to 29 in good health. Some clones in this sample may be carry-over from other donors' samples. This chain uses TRBV7-2 with TRBJ2-3, with D perhaps given as TRBD1 or TRBD2 (5 bases each). The sequencing sample was made of naive CD4+ T cells from PBMCs. Subset of the sample: CD45RA+ positively selected. Here the CDR3 reads CASSLRLPGHDTQYF. CDR3 in DNA: TGTGCCAGCAGCCTACGCCTGCCGGGGCACGATACGCAGTATTTT.